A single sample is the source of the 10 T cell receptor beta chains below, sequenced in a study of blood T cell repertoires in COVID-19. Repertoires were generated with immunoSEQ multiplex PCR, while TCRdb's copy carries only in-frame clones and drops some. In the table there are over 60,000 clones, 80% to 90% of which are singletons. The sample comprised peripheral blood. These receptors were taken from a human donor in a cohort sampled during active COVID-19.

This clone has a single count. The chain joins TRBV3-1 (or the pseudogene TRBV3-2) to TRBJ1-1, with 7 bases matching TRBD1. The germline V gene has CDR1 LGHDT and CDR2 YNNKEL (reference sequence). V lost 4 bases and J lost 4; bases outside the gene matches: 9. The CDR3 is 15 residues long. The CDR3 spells CASSLLTGSSTEAFF. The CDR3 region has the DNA TGTGCCAGCAGCCTTTTGACAGGGTCGAGCACTGAAGCTTTCTTT.

The CDR3 sequence: CASRDRQGMSGNTIYF. In DNA, the CDR3 is TGTGCCAGTAGGGATCGACAGGGGATGAGTGGAAACACCATATATTTT. V and J are TRBV19 and TRBJ1-3, with TRBD1 matching over 8 bases. This CDR3 has 16 residues. CDR1 and CDR2 from the germline V gene are LNHDA and SQIVND (reference sequence). With 6 bases clipped from V and 3 bases from J, the junction kept 10 bases outside the gene matches.

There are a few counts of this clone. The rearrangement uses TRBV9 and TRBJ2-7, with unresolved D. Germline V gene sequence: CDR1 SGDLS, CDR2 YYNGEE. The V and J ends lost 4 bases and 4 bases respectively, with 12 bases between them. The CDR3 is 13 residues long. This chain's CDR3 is CASSPSEWYEQYF. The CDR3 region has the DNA TGTGCCAGCAGCCCCAGCGAATGGTACGAGCAGTACTTC.

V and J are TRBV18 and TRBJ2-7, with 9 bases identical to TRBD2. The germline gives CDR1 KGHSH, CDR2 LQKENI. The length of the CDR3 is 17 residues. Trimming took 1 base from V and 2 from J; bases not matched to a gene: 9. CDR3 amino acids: CASSPQGGLASTYEQYF. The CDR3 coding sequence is TGTGCCAGCTCACCACAGGGGGGACTAGCTTCTACCTACGAGCAGTACTTC.

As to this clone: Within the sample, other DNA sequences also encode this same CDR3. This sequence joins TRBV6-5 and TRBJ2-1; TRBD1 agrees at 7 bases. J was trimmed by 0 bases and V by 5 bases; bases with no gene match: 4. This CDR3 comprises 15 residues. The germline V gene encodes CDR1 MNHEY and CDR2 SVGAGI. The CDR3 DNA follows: TGTGCCAGCAGTCTGGACAGGAGCTCCTACAATGAGCAGTTCTTC. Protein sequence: CASSLDRSSYNEQFF.

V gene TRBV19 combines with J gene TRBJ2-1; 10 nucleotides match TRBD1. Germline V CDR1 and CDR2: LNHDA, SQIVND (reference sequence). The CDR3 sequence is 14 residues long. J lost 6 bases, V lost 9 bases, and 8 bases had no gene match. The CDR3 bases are TGTGCCAGCCTAGACCGACAGGGGGCCAATGAGCAGTTCTTC. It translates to CASLDRQGANEQFF.

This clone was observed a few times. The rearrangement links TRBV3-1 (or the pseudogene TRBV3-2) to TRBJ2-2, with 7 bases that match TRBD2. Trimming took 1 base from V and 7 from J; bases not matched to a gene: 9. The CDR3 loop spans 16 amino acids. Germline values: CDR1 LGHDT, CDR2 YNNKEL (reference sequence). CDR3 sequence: CASSQVLPAGVGELFF. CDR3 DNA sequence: TGTGCCAGCAGCCAAGTCCTCCCCGCGGGAGTCGGGGAGCTGTTTTTT.

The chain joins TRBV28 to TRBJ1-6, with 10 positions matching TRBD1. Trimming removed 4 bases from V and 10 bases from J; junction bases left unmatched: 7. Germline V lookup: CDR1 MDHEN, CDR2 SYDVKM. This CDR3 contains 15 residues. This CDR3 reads CASSSTTGGESPLHF. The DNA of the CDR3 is TGTGCCAGCAGTTCCACGACAGGGGGCGAGTCACCCCTCCACTTT.

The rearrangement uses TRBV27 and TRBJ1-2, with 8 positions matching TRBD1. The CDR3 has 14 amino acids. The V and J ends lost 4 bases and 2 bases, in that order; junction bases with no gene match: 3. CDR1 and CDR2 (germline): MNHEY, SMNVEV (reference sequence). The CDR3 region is CASSSGQGNYGYTF. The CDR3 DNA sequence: TGTGCCAGCAGTTCTGGACAGGGAAACTATGGCTACACCTTC.

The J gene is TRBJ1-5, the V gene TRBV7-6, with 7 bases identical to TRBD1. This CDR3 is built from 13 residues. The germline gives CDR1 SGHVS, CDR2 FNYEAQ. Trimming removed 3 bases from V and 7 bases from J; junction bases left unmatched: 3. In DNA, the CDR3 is TGTGCCAGCAGCTTCGGGGACAGCCAGCCCCAGCATTTT. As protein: CASSFGDSQPQHF. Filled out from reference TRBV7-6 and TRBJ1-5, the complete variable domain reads GAGVSQSPRYKVTKRGQDVALRCDPISGHVSLYWYRQALGQGPEFLTYFNYEAQQDKSGLPNDRFSAERPEGSISTLTIQRTEQRDSAMYRCASSFGDSQPQHFGDGTRLSIL.